The 12 T cell receptor beta chains listed next were all sequenced from one sample in a study of OX40 agonist ivuxolimab in advanced cancers. Here immunoSEQ multiplex PCR was the method, and the copy in TCRdb shows in-frame clones only, minus some. The sample carries around 90,000 clones, around 90% recorded once. The sequences come from CD4+ or CD8+ T cells sorted from blood, collected in a trial of the OX40 agonist ivuxolimab. The receptors here all came from an adult with an advanced solid tumor such as melanoma, head and neck, liver or kidney cancer.

This clone was detected only once. The chain couples TRBV5-1 to TRBJ2-3, with D uncertain. The V end was cut by 4 bases, the J end by 3 bases, with 12 bases between. This CDR3 region has 14 residues. The germline V gene encodes CDR1 SGHRS and CDR2 YFSETQ. The CDR3 loop reads CASSRSPITDTQYF. The CDR3 nucleotides read TGCGCCAGCAGCCGGTCGCCTATTACAGATACGCAGTATTTT.

A remark on this clone: The conserved phenylalanine or tryptophan is not found at the CDR3 terminus, so this likely reflects a read error. This sequence joins TRBV28 and TRBJ1-2; no clear D. The germline V gene has CDR1 MDHEN and CDR2 SYDVKM. V lost 8 bases and J 5 bases, leaving 15 bases between the germline ends. The CDR3 runs to 13 residues. CDR3 sequence (DNA): TGTGCCAGCGGTAGCAGCCACTTTTATGGCTACACCCTC. Residues: CASGSSHFYGYTL.

This sequence joins TRBV10-3 and TRBJ2-1; the D is unclear. V shed 0 bases and J shed 7 bases, with 7 bases lying between them. Germline CDR1 and CDR2: ENHRY and SYGVKD. The length of the CDR3 is 13 residues. The CDR3 nucleotides read TGTGCCATCAGTGAGTCCGGGTTTAATGAGCAGTTCTTC. Translation gives CAISESGFNEQFF.

This chain uses TRBV5-6 with TRBJ2-1; D not resolved. V lost 1 base to trimming and J lost 9 bases, with 8 bases between them. CDR1 is SGHDT, CDR2 YYEEEE, per germline. The CDR3 totals 12 residues. The CDR3 DNA reads TGTGCCAGCAGCTTGAAGGTCGGTGAGCAGTTCTTC. Translated: CASSLKVGEQFF.

The genes are TRBV30 and TRBJ2-7; D remains unclear. The CDR3 covers 15 residues. Germline-derived CDR1 and CDR2 are GTSNPN and SVGIG (reference sequence). The V gene lost 0 bases and the J gene lost 2 bases, with 14 bases spanning the gap. This chain's CDR3 is CAWSVRFVEPYEQYF. The CDR3 region has the DNA TGTGCCTGGAGTGTTCGGTTCGTGGAACCCTACGAGCAGTACTTC.

The chain combines TRBV11-3 with TRBJ2-7, with 9 bases fitting TRBD2. V shed 3 bases, J shed 1 base, and the junction held 16 bases outside the gene matches. CDR3 length: 19 residues. The germline V gene has CDR1 SGHNT and CDR2 YENEEA. CDR3 nucleotide sequence: TGTGCCAGCAGCTTCGGACAGCCCTTTAGCGGGAGTGCATCCTACGAGCAGTACTTC. It encodes CASSFGQPFSGSASYEQYF.

This clone was seen just once. The chain carries TRBV6-6 and TRBJ2-3, with D unclear. Germline V gene sequence: CDR1 MNHNY, CDR2 SVGAGI (reference sequence). The CDR3 loop spans 14 amino acids. The V end lost 3 bases, the J end lost 3 bases, and 10 bases lay between the germline ends. The CDR3: CASSYTQTTDTQYF. CDR3 DNA sequence: TGTGCCAGCAGTTATACCCAGACAACAGATACGCAGTATTTT.

The gene calls are TRBV9 and TRBJ1-1; a possible D gene is TRBD1 (5 bases). Germline V gene sequence: CDR1 SGDLS, CDR2 YYNGEE. The CDR3 is made up of 13 amino acids. V shed 4 bases and J shed 1 base, with 8 bases lying between them. DNA of the CDR3: TGTGCCAGCAGCTTTCAGGGGAACACTGAAGCTTTCTTT. Amino acid sequence: CASSFQGNTEAFF. Filled out from reference TRBV9 and TRBJ1-1, the complete variable domain reads DSGVTQTPKHLITATGQRVTLRCSPRSGDLSVYWYQQSLDQGLQFLIQYYNGEERAKGNILERFSAQQFPDLHSELNLSSLELGDSALYFCASSFQGNTEAFFGQGTRLTVV.

As concerns this clone: Germline is not matched at one junction end, which may reflect a read error. This chain uses TRBV7-7 with TRBJ2-2, with a weak D call TRBD2 (6 bases). Per the germline V gene, CDR1 is SSHAT and CDR2 is FNYEAQ (reference sequence). The CDR3 sequence is 16 residues long. The CDR3 DNA reads TGTGCTAGCAGCTTACTAACGGGAGCGGGTTCCGGGGAGCTGTTTTTT. Residues: CASSLLTGAGSGELFF.

The chain combines TRBV11-2 with TRBJ2-3, with TRBD2 matching 7 bases. Germline V lookup: CDR1 SGHAT, CDR2 FQNNGV. This CDR3 has 15 residues. V dropped 5 bases and J dropped 2; count of bases not matched to a gene: 7. This CDR3 is CASSLGGSPTDTQYF. The CDR3 bases are TGTGCCAGCAGCCTCGGGGGGTCACCCACAGATACGCAGTATTTT.

The chain is built from TRBV28 and TRBJ1-2; TRBD1 matches at 9 bases. The CDR3 has 15 amino acids. Germline assignment: CDR1 MDHEN and CDR2 SYDVKM. V dropped 6 bases and J dropped 6; count of bases not matched to a gene: 11. The CDR3 region has the DNA TGTGCCAGCAGACTCCCCGGGACAGGGCTTAATGGCTACACCTTC. Its translation is CASRLPGTGLNGYTF.

In this sample, this clone turned up a few times. The J gene is TRBJ1-5, the V gene TRBV15; D gene uncertain. The CDR3 covers 10 residues. Germline V gene data show CDR1 as LNHNV and CDR2 as YYDKDF (reference sequence). Written as DNA, the CDR3 is TGTGGAGCCGGCAATCAGCCCCAGCATTTT. Encoded protein: CGAGNQPQHF.